These 27 T cell receptor beta chains were all obtained from the same sample, sequenced in a study of blood T cell repertoires in COVID-19. This table comes from immunoSEQ multiplex PCR, and its TCRdb copy is limited to in-frame clones, with some not included. The sample lists some 250,000 clones, around three quarters occurring once. The sequenced sample consisted of peripheral blood. The receptor source for this set is a woman of 80 years or more with acute or convalescent COVID-19.

This rearrangement joins TRBV9 to TRBJ2-3; 9 nucleotides agree with TRBD2. Trimming cost V 0 bases and J 3 bases; bases outside gene matches: 2. The CDR3 totals 15 residues. Germline V lookup: CDR1 SGDLS, CDR2 YYNGEE. CDR3 protein: CASSVVAGATDTQYF. CDR3 bases: TGTGCCAGCAGCGTAGTAGCGGGGGCTACAGATACGCAGTATTTT.

The chain recombines TRBV19 with TRBJ1-2, with 11 nucleotides matching TRBD1. Germline CDR1 is LNHDA and CDR2 is SQIVND (reference sequence). CDR3 length: 16 amino acids. Losses at the gene ends were 5 bases for V and 4 bases for J; bases not matched to a gene: 9. The CDR3 DNA reads as TGTGCCAGTAGTTATCGCCCCGGGACAGGGGGCTATGGCTACACCTTC. Protein product: CASSYRPGTGGYGYTF.

There are a few counts of this clone. The chain uses TRBV4-3 and TRBJ2-3; 9 nucleotides match TRBD1. J lost 14 bases, V lost 1 base, and 7 bases had no gene match. CDR1 LGHNA and CDR2 YSLEER come from the germline V gene. The CDR3 has 13 residues. DNA of the CDR3: TGCGCCAGCAGCCAAGTTGGGGGGACAGGGAGGTATTTT. Translating it yields CASSQVGGTGRYF.

This rearrangement joins TRBV11-2 to TRBJ1-1; unclear D gene. The CDR3 sequence is 16 residues long. Looked up from germline, CDR1 is SGHAT and CDR2 is FQNNGV. The V end lost 2 bases, the J end lost 0 bases, and 13 bases lay between the germline ends. Here the CDR3 reads CASSLWRTAMNTEAFF. The CDR3 coding sequence is TGTGCCAGCAGCTTATGGAGGACGGCCATGAACACTGAAGCTTTCTTT.

This clone was detected a few times. This chain links TRBV9 with TRBJ2-2; 7 nucleotides agree with TRBD1. Germline V gene lookup returns CDR1 SGDLS and CDR2 YYNGEE. The ends lost 0 bases at V and 0 bases at J; junction bases unmatched: 2. This CDR3 is 16 amino acids long. The CDR3 sequence: CASSVVGTANTGELFF. The CDR3 region has the DNA TGTGCCAGCAGCGTAGTAGGGACAGCGAACACCGGGGAGCTGTTTTTT.

As for this clone: The germline gene is not matched at one end of the junction; a read error may be the cause. V is TRBV10-3 and J is TRBJ2-6, with D maybe TRBD1 (6 bases). The CDR3 loop spans 16 amino acids. Germline V gives CDR1 ENHRY, CDR2 SYGVKD. CDR3 sequence (DNA): TGTGCCATCAGTGAGGAGGGGGTCTCTAGGGCCAACGTCCTGACTTTC. This gives the protein CAISEEGVSRANVLTF.

The rearrangement uses TRBV5-6 and TRBJ1-1; no definite D call. The CDR3 has 15 amino acids. Germline loops: CDR1 SGHDT, CDR2 YYEEEE. The ends were cut back, 4 bases at V and 1 base at J, with 14 bases in the middle. The CDR3 sequence: CASSPVVGPNTEAFF. The CDR3 DNA is TGTGCCAGCAGCCCGGTTGTGGGCCCGAACACTGAAGCTTTCTTT.

This clone occurred a few times. At the DNA level, this CDR3 is encoded by other sequences in the same sample as well. V usage is TRBV5-1 and J usage is TRBJ2-7, with 8 bases aligning to TRBD1. The CDR3 covers 15 residues. The V and J ends lost 4 bases and 0 bases, in that order; junction bases with no gene match: 6. From germline, CDR1 is SGHRS and CDR2 YFSETQ. CDR3 sequence (DNA): TGCGCCAGCAGCCCGCGGACAGGGAGCTCCTACGAGCAGTACTTC. This gives the protein CASSPRTGSSYEQYF.

The chain uses TRBV19 and TRBJ1-6; D remains unclear. V was shortened by 4 bases and J by 9 bases, with 22 bases between the two germline ends. The germline gives CDR1 LNHDA, CDR2 SQIVND (reference sequence). The CDR3 is made up of 17 amino acids. CDR3 bases: TGTGCCAGTAGTAACCAAGCGGCTCTGGCCTTGGGTTCACCCCTCCACTTT. Its protein product is CASSNQAALALGSPLHF.

The chain combines TRBV10-3 with TRBJ2-4, with D unclear. V lost 6 bases and J 6 bases, leaving 15 bases between the germline ends. This CDR3 is 14 amino acids long. Germline-derived CDR1 and CDR2 are ENHRY and SYGVKD. DNA for the CDR3: TGTGCCATCAGCAAAGAGTCCTTCGGAAACATTCAGTACTTC. It is translated as CAISKESFGNIQYF.

This clone has only one observation. The rearrangement uses TRBV7-9 and TRBJ2-2, with D unclear. Per the germline V gene, CDR1 is SEHNR and CDR2 is FQNEAQ (reference sequence). Trimming removed 1 base at V and 6 bases at J, with 12 bases between. This CDR3 spans 15 amino acids. The CDR3 spells CASSLGFRVSGELFF. The DNA for the CDR3 is TGTGCCAGCAGCTTAGGGTTTCGGGTCTCCGGGGAGCTGTTTTTT.

The chain links TRBV18 to TRBJ2-7, with D possibly matching TRBD1 (5 bases). Trimming cost V 4 bases and J 1 base, with 14 bases left between them. CDR1 and CDR2 (germline): KGHSH, LQKENI. This CDR3 is built from 15 residues. The CDR3 nucleotides are TGTGCCAGCTCACAAACCCAGGACACTTCCTACGAGCAGTACTTC. Amino acid sequence: CASSQTQDTSYEQYF.

This sequence joins TRBV6-5 and TRBJ1-4; D not resolved. The V gene lost 6 bases and the J gene lost 3 bases, with 11 bases spanning the gap. This CDR3 has 14 amino acids. CDR1 is MNHEY and CDR2 is SVGAGI in the germline V gene. Here the CDR3 reads CASSPSGPNEKLFF. The DNA of the CDR3 is TGTGCCAGCAGCCCCAGCGGACCTAATGAAAAACTGTTTTTT.

As for this clone: At the DNA level, this CDR3 is encoded by other sequences in the same sample as well. The J gene is TRBJ1-2, the V gene TRBV6-5; possibly TRBD1 for D (5 bases). V was trimmed by 5 bases and J by 4 bases, leaving 14 bases between them. This CDR3 has 14 residues. Germline V lookup: CDR1 MNHEY, CDR2 SVGAGI. CDR3 region: CASSPGTGVYGYTF. CDR3 sequence (DNA): TGTGCCAGCAGTCCCGGGACGGGAGTCTATGGCTACACCTTC.

This clone showed up just once. The chain carries TRBV15 and TRBJ2-5; D unresolved. Trimming removed 1 base at V and 5 bases at J, with 5 bases between. The germline gives CDR1 LNHNV, CDR2 YYDKDF (reference sequence). The CDR3 covers 12 residues. The CDR3: CATSRVSETQYF. The CDR3 region has the DNA TGTGCCACCAGCAGAGTTAGTGAGACCCAGTACTTC.

The chain employs TRBV19 and TRBJ1-2, with TRBD1 as a possible D gene (6 bases). This CDR3 is built from 16 residues. V lost 1 base and J lost 3, with 15 bases in between. Germline loops: CDR1 LNHDA, CDR2 SQIVND (reference sequence). CDR3 loop: CASSIAAGGSDYGYTF. CDR3 DNA sequence: TGTGCCAGTAGTATAGCGGCTGGGGGCAGTGACTATGGCTACACCTTC. Full variable domain (rest looked up from reference TRBV19 and TRBJ1-2): DGGITQSPKYLFRKEGQNVTLSCEQNLNHDAMYWYRQDPGQGLRLIYYSQIVNDFQKGDIAEGYSVSREKKESFPLTVTSAQKNPTAFYLCASSIAAGGSDYGYTFGSGTRLTVV.

The sample holds a few counts of this clone. Other DNA sequences within the sample encode an identical CDR3. The V and J genes are TRBV7-2 and TRBJ2-7; 9 bases are shared with TRBD2. V lost 4 bases, J lost 2 bases, and 3 bases stayed unmatched. Germline CDR1 is SGHTA and CDR2 is FQGNSA. This CDR3 is 14 amino acids long. The CDR3 nucleotides read TGTGCCAGCAGCTCAAGCGGGGGGCCCTACGAGCAGTACTTC. The encoded protein is CASSSSGGPYEQYF. The entire variable domain, with the rest obtained from reference TRBV7-2 and TRBJ2-7, is as follows: GAGVSQSPSNKVTEKGKDVELRCDPISGHTALYWYRQSLGQGLEFLIYFQGNSAPDKSGLPSDRFSAERTGGSVSTLTIQRTQQEDSAVYLCASSSSGGPYEQYFGPGTRLTVT.

This clone was observed a few times. Its ends do not fully match the called genes, so a read error is possible. In DNA, the CDR3 is TGTGCCAGCAGTTACTCTGGGACAGGGGCAATTTTT. This gives the protein CASSYSGTGAIF. This chain links TRBV6-6 with TRBJ1-5; 10 nucleotides line up with TRBD1. The germline V gene encodes CDR1 MNHNY and CDR2 SVGAGI (reference sequence). The CDR3 is made up of 12 amino acids.

The chain employs TRBV6-5 and TRBJ2-3; 12 positions match TRBD1. This CDR3 spans 15 amino acids. The germline V gene encodes CDR1 MNHEY and CDR2 SVGAGI. V dropped 6 bases and J dropped 8; count of bases not matched to a gene: 9. The CDR3 coding sequence is TGTGCCAGCAGATCTCCGGGACAGGGGGCCCGTACGCAGTATTTT. It specifies CASRSPGQGARTQYF.

The CDR3 here is CASSSEGNPYGYTF. In DNA form, the CDR3 reads TGCGCCAGCAGCTCGGAGGGGAACCCCTATGGCTACACCTTC. This chain links TRBV5-1 with TRBJ1-2; D perhaps matches TRBD1 (5 bases). V was pared by 3 bases and J by 4 bases, with 13 bases between. This CDR3 is 14 amino acids long. In germline, CDR1 is SGHRS, CDR2 YFSETQ.

This chain joins TRBV14 and TRBJ2-2; D uncertain. This CDR3 has 13 amino acids. Germline V gene sequence: CDR1 SGHDN, CDR2 FVKESK. V was trimmed by 3 bases and J by 7 bases, leaving 9 bases between them. This chain's CDR3 is CASSQAADGELFF. CDR3 DNA: TGTGCCAGCAGCCAGGCTGCGGACGGGGAGCTGTTTTTT.

The chain employs TRBV19 and TRBJ1-1; 11 nucleotides match TRBD1. Germline V gene data show CDR1 as LNHDA and CDR2 as SQIVND (reference sequence). The CDR3 length is 17 residues. J lost 5 bases, V lost 3 bases, and 11 bases had no gene match. The CDR3 spells CASSISGQGGGVTEAFF. The CDR3, as DNA: TGTGCCAGTAGTATTTCGGGACAGGGGGGCGGAGTGACTGAAGCTTTCTTT.

The chain has TRBV5-5 and TRBJ2-3; the D gene is possibly TRBD2 (6 bases). V dropped 2 bases and J dropped 0 bases, with 13 bases sitting between them. The CDR3 spans 16 residues. CDR1 and CDR2 (germline): SGHKS, YYEKEE (reference sequence). CDR3 sequence reads: CASSFRGGGSTDTQYF. The CDR3 region has the DNA TGTGCCAGCAGCTTTCGGGGTGGGGGGAGCACAGATACGCAGTATTTT.

The V gene is TRBV9, the J gene TRBJ1-2; 8 nucleotides align to TRBD1. V dropped 3 bases and J dropped 5; count of bases not matched to a gene: 6. Germline CDR1 SGDLS, CDR2 YYNGEE. The CDR3 has 14 amino acids. The CDR3 reads CASSAGQGPYGYTF. The DNA for the CDR3 is TGTGCCAGCAGCGCTGGACAGGGCCCGTATGGCTACACCTTC.

This clone was seen only once. The rearrangement links TRBV6-1 to TRBJ1-5, with unresolved D. This CDR3 spans 14 amino acids. The V end lost 3 bases, the J end lost 3 bases, and 9 bases lay between the germline ends. Germline values: CDR1 MNHNS, CDR2 SASEGT. The CDR3: CASSDRSVNQPQHF. For the CDR3, the DNA is TGTGCCAGCAGTGATCGGTCGGTCAATCAGCCCCAGCATTTT.

The chain carries TRBV7-6 and TRBJ2-2; 9 positions agree with TRBD2. Germline V gene lookup returns CDR1 SGHVS and CDR2 FNYEAQ. The junction had 10 bases not matched to a gene; V was cut back by 1 base and J by 4 bases. The length of the CDR3 is 18 residues. The CDR3 reads CASSLGASGISGTGELFF. CDR3 sequence (DNA): TGTGCCAGCAGCTTAGGGGCTAGCGGGATCAGTGGCACCGGGGAGCTGTTTTTT.

The V and J genes are TRBV2 and TRBJ2-3; 11 bases map to TRBD2. Trimming at V came to 10 bases and at J to 2 bases, leaving 5 bases not matched to a gene. The CDR3 is 14 amino acids. CDR1 and CDR2 from the germline V gene are SNHLY and FYNNEI. CDR3 sequence (DNA): TGTGCCACCTTTAGCGGGGGGGCCACAGATACGCAGTATTTT. It translates to CATFSGGATDTQYF.